This entry concerns a single T cell receptor beta chain. Its antigen is currently unknown. Generated by immunoSEQ multiplex PCR, the TCRdb table keeps only in-frame clones and is missing some. The sample lists 72,000 or so clones, 88% occurring once. The CDR3 sequence is 14 residues long. Trimming left V 4 bases short and J 8 bases short, with 17 bases between. Germline V CDR1 and CDR2: SGHTS, YDEGEE. The data are from a study of OX40 agonist ivuxolimab in advanced cancers. The overall study: In this trial design, patients received ivuxolimab intravenously at 0.01 to 10 mg/kg every 2 weeks. Two patients with cutaneous melanoma and one with hepatocellular carcinoma, three in total, showed partial responses.

The study, taken as a whole, reports: There were also nonresponders showing low normalized T-cell clonal expansion. At 0.1-3.0 mg/kg, partial responders had clonal expansion among the lowest observed.

The V gene is TRBV5-8, the J gene TRBJ2-3; D is perhaps TRBD2 (6 bases). This clonotype originated in an adult with an advanced solid tumor such as melanoma, head and neck, liver or kidney cancer. This sample comprised CD4+ or CD8+ T cells sorted from blood, obtained in a trial of the OX40 agonist ivuxolimab. CDR3 residues: CASSRELGPLTQYF. In DNA form, the CDR3 reads TGTGCCAGCAGCCGGGAGCTTGGCCCTCTTACGCAGTATTTT. The complete variable domain, with remaining parts taken from reference TRBV5-8 and TRBJ2-3, reads EAGVTQSPTHLIKTRGQQATLRCSPISGHTSVYWYQQALGLGLQFLLWYDEGEERNRGNFPPRFSGRQFPNYSSELNVNALELEDSALYLCASSRELGPLTQYFGPGTRLTVL.